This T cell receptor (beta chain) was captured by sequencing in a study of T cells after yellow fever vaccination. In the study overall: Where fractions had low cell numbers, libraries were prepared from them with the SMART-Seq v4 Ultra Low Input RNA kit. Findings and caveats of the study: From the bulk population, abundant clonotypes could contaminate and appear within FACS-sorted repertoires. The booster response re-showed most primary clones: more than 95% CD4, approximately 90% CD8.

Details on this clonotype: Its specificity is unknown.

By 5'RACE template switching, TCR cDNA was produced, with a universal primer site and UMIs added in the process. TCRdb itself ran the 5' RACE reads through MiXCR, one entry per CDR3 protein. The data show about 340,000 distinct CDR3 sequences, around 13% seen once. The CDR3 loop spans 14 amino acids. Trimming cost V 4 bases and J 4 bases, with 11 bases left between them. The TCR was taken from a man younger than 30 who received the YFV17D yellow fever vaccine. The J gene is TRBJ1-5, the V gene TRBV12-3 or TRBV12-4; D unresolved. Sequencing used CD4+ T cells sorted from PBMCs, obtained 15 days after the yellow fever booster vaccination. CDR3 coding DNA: TGTGCCAGCAGTTCCCAGTACCCAAATCAGCCCCAGCATTTT. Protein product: CASSSQYPNQPQHF.